The 19 T cell receptor beta chains below come from one sample, sequenced in a study of blood T cell repertoires in COVID-19 (dated by TCRdb to 2018 to 2020). The method was the immunoSEQ multiplex PCR assay. What TCRdb holds here is the immuneACCESS table cut down to in-frame rearrangements. Part of the clones is not present; checked against another copy, under half of the missing clones reflect an unresolved V gene, and the others are unexplained. Within this sample are 390,000 or so clones, with around nine tenths of them counted one time only. Roughly a tenth of the sample is taken by the ten largest. Sequencing was done on a sample of PBMCs or T cells enriched from blood (not recorded which). The receptors derive from a woman aged 50 to 60 who had recovered from COVID-19.

The sample holds a few counts of this clone. The chain is built from TRBV2 and TRBJ1-6; TRBD1 matches 8 bases. Per the germline V gene, CDR1 is SNHLY and CDR2 is FYNNEI. The V gene end was trimmed by 6 bases and the J gene end by 6 bases; junction bases not matched to a gene: 10. The length of the CDR3 is 16 residues. The chain's CDR3 is CASRGLLDRANSPLHF. The CDR3 DNA reads as TGTGCCAGCAGGGGGCTGCTGGACAGGGCTAATTCACCCCTCCACTTT.

The chain joins TRBV7-9 to TRBJ2-7; 10 bases are a match to TRBD1. Germline V gene data show CDR1 as SEHNR and CDR2 as FQNEAQ (reference sequence). J was trimmed by 5 bases and V by 5 bases; bases with no gene match: 12. This CDR3 is 16 amino acids long. CDR3 nucleotide sequence: TGTGCCAGCAGCCCCAAATCTTGGACAGGGGGAAACGAGCAGTACTTC. Translation: CASSPKSWTGGNEQYF.

The rearrangement links TRBV11-3 to TRBJ2-6; 7 bases align to TRBD1. The germline V gene has CDR1 SGHNT and CDR2 YENEEA. CDR3 length: 17 residues. Trimming removed 5 bases from V and 0 bases from J; junction bases left unmatched: 7. DNA for the CDR3: TGTGCCAGCAGCGGCTCGGGACAGACCTCTGGGGCCAACGTCCTGACTTTC. Protein: CASSGSGQTSGANVLTF.

The V call is TRBV24-1, the J call TRBJ1-2, with 8 positions matching TRBD1. The V gene's germline CDR1 is KGHDR and CDR2 SFDVKD. V was pared by 3 bases and J by 8 bases, with 7 bases of the junction left unmatched. This CDR3 contains 14 residues. The CDR3 loop reads CATSDTTGVRGYTF. CDR3 coding DNA: TGTGCCACCAGTGATACGACAGGGGTGAGGGGCTACACCTTC.

Concerning this clone: Additional DNA sequences in this sample encode the identical CDR3. V usage is TRBV3-1 (or the pseudogene TRBV3-2) and J usage is TRBJ1-1, with D possibly being TRBD1 (5 bases). Germline V CDR1 and CDR2: LGHDT, YNNKEL (reference sequence). Trimming took off 0 bases at V and 0 bases at J, with 8 bases between the two ends. CDR3 length: 15 residues. The CDR3 region is CASSQEGGMNTEAFF. The DNA for the CDR3 is TGTGCCAGCAGCCAAGAGGGGGGAATGAACACTGAAGCTTTCTTT.

The rearrangement joins TRBV27 to TRBJ2-7; 8 positions agree with TRBD1. CDR3 size: 13 residues. The V and J ends lost 4 bases and 3 bases, in that order; junction bases with no gene match: 2. Looked up from germline, CDR1 is MNHEY and CDR2 is SMNVEV (reference sequence). In DNA form, the CDR3 reads TGTGCCAGCAGTTGGACAGGGCGCTACGAGCAGTACTTC. Its translation: CASSWTGRYEQYF.

CDR3 in amino acids: CASSRGDVTEAFF. The DNA of the CDR3 is TGTGCCAGCAGCAGGGGCGACGTCACTGAAGCTTTCTTT. The chain couples TRBV7-8 to TRBJ1-1, with a tentative D call TRBD1 (5 bases). The CDR3 is 13 amino acids. The V and J ends lost 5 bases and 4 bases respectively, with 11 bases between them. Germline values: CDR1 SGHVS, CDR2 FQNEAQ.

This CDR3 reads CASSLAPNQPQHF. The CDR3 DNA is TGCGCCAGCAGCTTGGCCCCTAATCAGCCCCAGCATTTT. The chain links TRBV5-1 to TRBJ1-5, with D uncertain. The CDR3 extends over 13 amino acids. In germline, CDR1 is SGHRS, CDR2 YFSETQ. The ends were cut back, 0 bases at V and 4 bases at J, with 5 bases in the middle.

The CDR3 bases are TGTGCCAGCTCGTCAGGATTTAGCACAGATACGCAGTATTTT. This encodes CASSSGFSTDTQYF. This chain uses TRBV6-5 with TRBJ2-3; D uncertain. CDR1 is MNHEY, CDR2 SVGAGI, per germline. This CDR3 has 14 residues. V gave up 8 bases and J gave up 0 bases, with 12 bases separating them.

In this sample, this clone turned up once. This chain joins TRBV21-1 and TRBJ2-3; whether TRBD2, the table's D call, matches the DNA was not checked. TRBV21-1 is marked as a pseudogene. This CDR3 comprises 16 residues. The CDR3 DNA reads as TGTGCCAGCAGCCTATTGGGACGGGGGGGCCTGGATACGCAGTATTTT. This codes for CASSLLGRGGLDTQYF.

The J gene is TRBJ1-5, the V gene TRBV18; TRBD1 matches 7 bases. This CDR3 is 14 amino acids long. CDR1 and CDR2 (germline): KGHSH, LQKENI. The ends lost 2 bases at V and 6 bases at J; junction bases unmatched: 4. The CDR3 loop is CASSPRQGSQPQHF. The CDR3 DNA is TGTGCCAGCTCACCAAGACAGGGCAGTCAGCCCCAGCATTTT.

The chain is built from TRBV5-4 and TRBJ2-7, with 9 bases identical to TRBD1. The CDR3 covers 14 residues. The trim removed 6 bases at V and 5 bases at J, leaving 9 bases unmatched. CDR1 and CDR2 from the germline V gene are SGHNT and YYREEE (reference sequence). CDR3 region: CASTRDRVNDEQYF. CDR3 in DNA: TGTGCCAGCACCAGGGACAGGGTCAATGACGAGCAGTACTTC.

V is TRBV7-6 and J is TRBJ2-7; 7 positions match TRBD2. Per germline, CDR1 SGHVS and CDR2 FNYEAQ. With V trimmed by 5 bases and J by 2 bases, 9 bases remained unmatched. The CDR3 has 15 residues. DNA of the CDR3: TGTGCCAGCAGCGCCGCCGGGGGGTCCACCTACGAGCAGTACTTC. Residues: CASSAAGGSTYEQYF. Filled out from reference TRBV7-6 and TRBJ2-7, the complete variable domain reads GAGVSQSPRYKVTKRGQDVALRCDPISGHVSLYWYRQALGQGPEFLTYFNYEAQQDKSGLPNDRFSAERPEGSISTLTIQRTEQRDSAMYRCASSAAGGSTYEQYFGPGTRLTVT.

The gene calls are TRBV18 and TRBJ2-3, with 9 nucleotides matching TRBD2. Germline lookup yields CDR1 KGHSH and CDR2 LQKENI. J lost 1 base, V lost 4 bases, and 0 bases had no gene match. The CDR3 totals 14 residues. CDR3 residues: CASSRTSGTDTQYF. DNA for the CDR3: TGTGCCAGCTCACGGACTAGCGGCACAGATACGCAGTATTTT.

This chain connects TRBV11-2 to TRBJ2-1, with D maybe TRBD1 (6 bases). V lost 2 bases, J lost 13 bases, and 15 bases lay in between. CDR3 length: 13 amino acids. Germline loops: CDR1 SGHAT, CDR2 FQNNGV. CDR3 sequence reads: CASSLSSKGGQFF. The CDR3 nucleotides read TGTGCCAGCAGCTTATCAAGTAAAGGGGGACAGTTCTTC.

The V call is TRBV21-1, the J call TRBJ1-1; TRBD1 is taken as the D call from the table, unchecked against the DNA. TRBV21-1 is marked as a pseudogene. This CDR3 comprises 16 residues. CDR3 protein: CASSKSVVDRVWRAFF. CDR3 in DNA: TGTGCCAGCAGCAAATCTGTAGTGGACAGGGTCTGGAGGGCTTTCTTT.

This rearrangement joins TRBV28 to TRBJ2-1; 8 nucleotides align to TRBD2. The CDR3 loop spans 16 amino acids. The J segment lost 8 bases and the V segment lost 1 base, leaving 10 bases of the junction unmatched. Germline loops: CDR1 MDHEN, CDR2 SYDVKM. The CDR3 sequence: CASSLSSGGVLDEQFF. CDR3 DNA: TGTGCCAGCAGTTTATCCAGCGGGGGCGTACTCGATGAGCAGTTCTTC.

J is TRBJ2-5 and V is TRBV7-2; tentative D call: TRBD1 (5 bases). Germline CDR1 is SGHTA and CDR2 is FQGNSA. Trimming took 1 base from V and 3 from J, leaving 6 bases between them. The CDR3 runs 13 residues. DNA for the CDR3: TGTGCCAGCAGCTTAGACAGGAAAGAGACCCAGTACTTC. It yields the protein CASSLDRKETQYF.

Only a few counts were recorded for this clone. This chain links TRBV19 with TRBJ1-5, with 10 bases lining up with TRBD1. This CDR3 has 13 amino acids. Per germline, CDR1 LNHDA and CDR2 SQIVND (reference sequence). V lost 8 bases, J lost 5 bases, and 3 bases stayed unmatched. The CDR3 sequence is CASGDRGYQPQHF. CDR3 DNA sequence: TGTGCCAGTGGGGACAGGGGCTATCAGCCCCAGCATTTT.